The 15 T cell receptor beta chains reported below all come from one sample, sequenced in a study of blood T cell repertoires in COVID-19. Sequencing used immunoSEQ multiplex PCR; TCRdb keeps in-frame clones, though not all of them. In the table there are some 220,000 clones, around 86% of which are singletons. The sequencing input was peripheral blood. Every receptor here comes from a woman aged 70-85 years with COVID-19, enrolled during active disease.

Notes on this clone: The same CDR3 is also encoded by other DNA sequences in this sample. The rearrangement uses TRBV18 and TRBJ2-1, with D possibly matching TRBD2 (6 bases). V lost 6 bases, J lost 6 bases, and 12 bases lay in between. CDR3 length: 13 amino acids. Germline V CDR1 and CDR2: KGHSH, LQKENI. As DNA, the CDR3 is TGTGCCAGCTCCCCGGGCGGGGTCAATGAGCAGTTCTTC. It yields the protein CASSPGGVNEQFF. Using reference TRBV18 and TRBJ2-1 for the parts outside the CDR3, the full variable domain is NAGVMQNPRHLVRRRGQEARLRCSPMKGHSHVYWYRQLPEEGLKFMVYLQKENIIDESGMPKERFSAEFPKEGPSILRIQQVVRGDSAAYFCASSPGGVNEQFFGPGTRLTVL.

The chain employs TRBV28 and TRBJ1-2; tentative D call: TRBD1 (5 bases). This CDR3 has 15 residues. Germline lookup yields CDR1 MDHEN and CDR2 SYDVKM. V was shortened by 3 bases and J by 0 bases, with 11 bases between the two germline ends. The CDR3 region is CASSLAGWSNYGYTF. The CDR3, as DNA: TGTGCCAGCAGTTTGGCAGGGTGGTCTAACTATGGCTACACCTTC.

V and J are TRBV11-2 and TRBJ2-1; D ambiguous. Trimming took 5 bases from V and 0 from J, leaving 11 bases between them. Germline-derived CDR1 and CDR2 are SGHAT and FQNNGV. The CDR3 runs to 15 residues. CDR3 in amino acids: CASSPRSASYNEQFF. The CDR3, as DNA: TGTGCCAGCAGCCCCAGGTCCGCCTCCTACAATGAGCAGTTCTTC.

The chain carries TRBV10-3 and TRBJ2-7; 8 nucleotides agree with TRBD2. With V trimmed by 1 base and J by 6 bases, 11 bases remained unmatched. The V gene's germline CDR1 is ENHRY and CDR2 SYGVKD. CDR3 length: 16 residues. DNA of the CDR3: TGTGCCATCAGTGAGTACAATCCCGGGACTAGGGGCGAGCAGTACTTC. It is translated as CAISEYNPGTRGEQYF.

The CDR3 DNA reads as TGTGCCAGCAGTTCCGGGACTAGCGGGACAAATGAGCAGTTCTTC. This translates into CASSSGTSGTNEQFF. The chain combines TRBV28 with TRBJ2-1; 13 positions match TRBD2. J lost 7 bases, V lost 4 bases, and 4 bases had no gene match. The germline V gene has CDR1 MDHEN and CDR2 SYDVKM. This CDR3 spans 15 amino acids.

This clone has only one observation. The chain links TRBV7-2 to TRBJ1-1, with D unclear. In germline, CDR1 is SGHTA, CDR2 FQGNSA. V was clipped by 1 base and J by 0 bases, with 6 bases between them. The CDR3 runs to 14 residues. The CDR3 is CASSLDGLNTEAFF. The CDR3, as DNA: TGTGCCAGCAGCTTAGATGGCCTGAACACTGAAGCTTTCTTT. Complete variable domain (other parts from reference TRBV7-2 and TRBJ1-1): GAGVSQSPSNKVTEKGKDVELRCDPISGHTALYWYRQSLGQGLEFLIYFQGNSAPDKSGLPSDRFSAERTGGSVSTLTIQRTQQEDSAVYLCASSLDGLNTEAFFGQGTRLTVV.

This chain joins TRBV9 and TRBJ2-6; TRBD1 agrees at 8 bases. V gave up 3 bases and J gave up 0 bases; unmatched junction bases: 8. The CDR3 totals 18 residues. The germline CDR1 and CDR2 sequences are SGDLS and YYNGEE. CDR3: CASSDTTGDGSGANVLTF. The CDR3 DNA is TGTGCCAGCAGCGATACGACAGGGGACGGCTCTGGGGCCAACGTCCTGACTTTC.

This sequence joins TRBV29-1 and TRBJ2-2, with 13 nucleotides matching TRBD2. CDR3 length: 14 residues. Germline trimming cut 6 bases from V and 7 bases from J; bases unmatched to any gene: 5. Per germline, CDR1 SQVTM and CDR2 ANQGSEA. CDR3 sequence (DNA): TGCAGCGTCGGGACTAGCGGGATCGTCGGGGAGCTGTTTTTT. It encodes CSVGTSGIVGELFF.

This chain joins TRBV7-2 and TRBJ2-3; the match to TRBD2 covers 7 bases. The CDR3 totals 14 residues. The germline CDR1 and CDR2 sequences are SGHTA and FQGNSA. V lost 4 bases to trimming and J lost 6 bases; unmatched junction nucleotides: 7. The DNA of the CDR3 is TGTGCCAGCAGCTCCAGCGGGACGTGGGATACGCAGTATTTT. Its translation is CASSSSGTWDTQYF.

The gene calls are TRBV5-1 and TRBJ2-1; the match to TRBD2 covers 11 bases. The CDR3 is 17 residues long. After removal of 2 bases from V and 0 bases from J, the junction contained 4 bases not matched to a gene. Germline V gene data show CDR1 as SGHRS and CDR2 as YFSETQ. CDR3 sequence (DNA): TGCGCCAGCAGCTTTAGCGGGAGGGCTACCTCCTACAATGAGCAGTTCTTC. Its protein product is CASSFSGRATSYNEQFF. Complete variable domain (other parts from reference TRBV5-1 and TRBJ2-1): KAGVTQTPRYLIKTRGQQVTLSCSPISGHRSVSWYQQTPGQGLQFLFEYFSETQRNKGNFPGRFSGRQFSNSRSEMNVSTLELGDSALYLCASSFSGRATSYNEQFFGPGTRLTVL.

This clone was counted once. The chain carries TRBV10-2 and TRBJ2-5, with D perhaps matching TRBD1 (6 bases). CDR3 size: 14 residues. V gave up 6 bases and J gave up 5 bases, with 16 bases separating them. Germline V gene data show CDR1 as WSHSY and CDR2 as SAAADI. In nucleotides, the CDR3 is TGCGCCAGCAGATTATCAGGGGTTGGGGAGACCCAGTACTTC. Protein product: CASRLSGVGETQYF.

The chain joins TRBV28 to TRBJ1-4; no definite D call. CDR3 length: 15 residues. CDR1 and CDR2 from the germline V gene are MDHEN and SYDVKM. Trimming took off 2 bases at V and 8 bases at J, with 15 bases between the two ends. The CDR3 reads CASSLGGLGAEKLFF. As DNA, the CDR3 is TGTGCCAGCAGTTTAGGAGGCCTAGGTGCCGAAAAACTGTTTTTT.

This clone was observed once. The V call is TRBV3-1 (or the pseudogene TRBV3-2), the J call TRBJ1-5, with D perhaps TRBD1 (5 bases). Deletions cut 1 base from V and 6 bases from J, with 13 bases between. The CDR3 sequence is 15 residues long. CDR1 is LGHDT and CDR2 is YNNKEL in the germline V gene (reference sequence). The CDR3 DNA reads TGTGCCAGCAGCCAAGGACAGTCCGGCGCTCAGCCCCAGCATTTT. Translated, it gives CASSQGQSGAQPQHF.

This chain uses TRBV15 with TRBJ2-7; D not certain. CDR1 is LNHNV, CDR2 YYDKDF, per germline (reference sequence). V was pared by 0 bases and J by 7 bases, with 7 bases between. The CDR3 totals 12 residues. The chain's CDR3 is CATSRDESEQYF. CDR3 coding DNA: TGTGCCACCAGCAGAGATGAGAGTGAGCAGTACTTC.

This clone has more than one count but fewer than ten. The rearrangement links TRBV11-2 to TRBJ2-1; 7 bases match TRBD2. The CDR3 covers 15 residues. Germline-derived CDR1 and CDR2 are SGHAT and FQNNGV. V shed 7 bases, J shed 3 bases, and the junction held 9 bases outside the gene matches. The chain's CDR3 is CASTSGLGLYNEQFF. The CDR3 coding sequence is TGTGCCAGCACCTCTGGACTAGGACTCTACAATGAGCAGTTCTTC.